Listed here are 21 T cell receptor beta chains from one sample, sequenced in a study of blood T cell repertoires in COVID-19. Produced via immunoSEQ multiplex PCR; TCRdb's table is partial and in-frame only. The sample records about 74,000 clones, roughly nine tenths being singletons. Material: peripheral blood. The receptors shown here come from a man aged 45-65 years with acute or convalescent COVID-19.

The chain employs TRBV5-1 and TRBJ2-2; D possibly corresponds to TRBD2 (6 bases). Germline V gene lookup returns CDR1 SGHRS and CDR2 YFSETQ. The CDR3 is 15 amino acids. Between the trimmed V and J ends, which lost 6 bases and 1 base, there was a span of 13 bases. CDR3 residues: CASTLASLNTGELFF. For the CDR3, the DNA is TGCGCCAGCACCCTAGCGTCTTTGAACACCGGGGAGCTGTTTTTT.

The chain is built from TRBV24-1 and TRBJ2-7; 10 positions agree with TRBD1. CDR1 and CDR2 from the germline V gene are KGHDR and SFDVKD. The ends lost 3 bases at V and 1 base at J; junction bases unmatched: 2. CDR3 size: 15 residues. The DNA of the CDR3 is TGTGCCACCAGTGATGGACAGGGGGGGTCCTACGAGCAGTACTTC. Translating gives CATSDGQGGSYEQYF.

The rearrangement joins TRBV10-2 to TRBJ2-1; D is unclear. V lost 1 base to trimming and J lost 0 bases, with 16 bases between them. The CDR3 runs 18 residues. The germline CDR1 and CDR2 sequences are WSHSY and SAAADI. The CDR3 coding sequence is TGCGCCAGCAGTGAGTTTCTCCCAGCGCTATTCTCCTACAATGAGCAGTTCTTC. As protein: CASSEFLPALFSYNEQFF.

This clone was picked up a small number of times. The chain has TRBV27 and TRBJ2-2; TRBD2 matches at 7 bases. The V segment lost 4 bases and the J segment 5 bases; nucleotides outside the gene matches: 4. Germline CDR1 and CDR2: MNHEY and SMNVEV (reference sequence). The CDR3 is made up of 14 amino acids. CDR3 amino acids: CASSWLAETGELFF. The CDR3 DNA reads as TGTGCCAGCAGTTGGCTAGCGGAGACCGGGGAGCTGTTTTTT.

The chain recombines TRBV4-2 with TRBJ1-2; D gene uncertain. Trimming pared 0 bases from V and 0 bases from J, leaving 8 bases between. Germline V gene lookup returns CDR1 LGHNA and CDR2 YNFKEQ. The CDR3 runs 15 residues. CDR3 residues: CASSQEGSPNYGYTF. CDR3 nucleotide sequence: TGTGCCAGCAGCCAAGAGGGCAGCCCTAACTATGGCTACACCTTC.

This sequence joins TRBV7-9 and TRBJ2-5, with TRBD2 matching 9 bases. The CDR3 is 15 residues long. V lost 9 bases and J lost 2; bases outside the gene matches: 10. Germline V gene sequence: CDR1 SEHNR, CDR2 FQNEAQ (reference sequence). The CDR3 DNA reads TGTGCCAGTCTTAAACTAGCGGGCCGTCAAGAGACCCAGTACTTC. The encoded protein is CASLKLAGRQETQYF.

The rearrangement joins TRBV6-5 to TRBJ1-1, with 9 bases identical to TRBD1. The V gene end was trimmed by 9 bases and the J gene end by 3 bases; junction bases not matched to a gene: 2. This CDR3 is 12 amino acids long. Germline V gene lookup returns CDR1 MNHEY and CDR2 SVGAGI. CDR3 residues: CASDRGDTEAFF. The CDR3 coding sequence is TGTGCCAGTGACAGGGGGGACACTGAAGCTTTCTTT.

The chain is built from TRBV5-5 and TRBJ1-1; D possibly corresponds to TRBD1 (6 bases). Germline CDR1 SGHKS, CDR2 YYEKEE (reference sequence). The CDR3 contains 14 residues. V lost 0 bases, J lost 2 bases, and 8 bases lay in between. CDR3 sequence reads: CASSLAGDNTEAFF. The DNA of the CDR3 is TGTGCCAGCAGCTTGGCAGGGGACAACACTGAAGCTTTCTTT.

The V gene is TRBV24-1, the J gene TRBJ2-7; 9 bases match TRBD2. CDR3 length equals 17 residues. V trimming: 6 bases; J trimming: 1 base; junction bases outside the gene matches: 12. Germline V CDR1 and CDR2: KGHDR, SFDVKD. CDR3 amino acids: CATSPTVGGRGSYEQYF. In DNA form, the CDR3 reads TGTGCCACCAGTCCGACCGTCGGCGGGAGGGGGTCCTACGAGCAGTACTTC.

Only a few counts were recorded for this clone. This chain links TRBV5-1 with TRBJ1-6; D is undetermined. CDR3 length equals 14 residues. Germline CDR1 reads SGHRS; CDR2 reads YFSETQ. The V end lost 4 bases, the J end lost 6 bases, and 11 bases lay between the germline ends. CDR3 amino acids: CASSTFWANSPLHF. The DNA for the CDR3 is TGCGCCAGCAGCACCTTTTGGGCTAATTCACCCCTCCACTTT. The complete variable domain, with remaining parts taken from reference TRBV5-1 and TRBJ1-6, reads KAGVTQTPRYLIKTRGQQVTLSCSPISGHRSVSWYQQTPGQGLQFLFEYFSETQRNKGNFPGRFSGRQFSNSRSEMNVSTLELGDSALYLCASSTFWANSPLHFGNGTRLTVT.

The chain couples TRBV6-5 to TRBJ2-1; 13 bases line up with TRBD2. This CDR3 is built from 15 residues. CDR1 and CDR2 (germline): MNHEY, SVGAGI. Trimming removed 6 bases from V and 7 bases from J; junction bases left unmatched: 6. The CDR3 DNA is TGTGCCAGCAGCCCCGGGACTAGCGGGGCTAATGAGCAGTTCTTC. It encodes CASSPGTSGANEQFF.

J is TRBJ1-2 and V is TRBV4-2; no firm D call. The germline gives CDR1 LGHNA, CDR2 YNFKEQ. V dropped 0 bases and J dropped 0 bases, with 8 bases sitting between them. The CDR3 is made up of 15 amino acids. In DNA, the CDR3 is TGTGCCAGCAGCCAAGACCAGCGAGCTAACTATGGCTACACCTTC. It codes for CASSQDQRANYGYTF.

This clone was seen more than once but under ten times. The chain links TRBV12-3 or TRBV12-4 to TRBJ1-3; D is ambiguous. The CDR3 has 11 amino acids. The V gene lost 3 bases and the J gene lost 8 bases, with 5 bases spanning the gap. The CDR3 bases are TGTGCCAGCAGTTTTGTCGACACCATATATTTT. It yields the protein CASSFVDTIYF.

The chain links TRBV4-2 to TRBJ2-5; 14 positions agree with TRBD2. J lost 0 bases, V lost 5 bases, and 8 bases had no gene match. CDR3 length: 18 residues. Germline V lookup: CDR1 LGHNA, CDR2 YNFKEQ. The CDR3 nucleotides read TGTGCCAGCAGCTCGGGACTAGCGGGGGTAGTGTACCAAGAGACCCAGTACTTC. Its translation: CASSSGLAGVVYQETQYF.

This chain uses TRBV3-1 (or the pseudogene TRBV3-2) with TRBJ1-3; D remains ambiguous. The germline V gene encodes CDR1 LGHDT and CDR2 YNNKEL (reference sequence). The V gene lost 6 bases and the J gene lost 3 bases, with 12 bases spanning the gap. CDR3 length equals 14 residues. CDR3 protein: CASSNGVVGNTIYF. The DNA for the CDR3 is TGTGCCAGCAGTAACGGGGTTGTTGGAAACACCATATATTTT.

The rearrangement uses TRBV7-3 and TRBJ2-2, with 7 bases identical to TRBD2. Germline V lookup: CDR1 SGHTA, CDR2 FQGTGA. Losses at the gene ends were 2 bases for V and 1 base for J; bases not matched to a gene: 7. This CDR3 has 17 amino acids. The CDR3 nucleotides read TGTGCCAGCAGCTTAGAAGTCGGGAGGCTGAACACCGGGGAGCTGTTTTTT. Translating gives CASSLEVGRLNTGELFF.

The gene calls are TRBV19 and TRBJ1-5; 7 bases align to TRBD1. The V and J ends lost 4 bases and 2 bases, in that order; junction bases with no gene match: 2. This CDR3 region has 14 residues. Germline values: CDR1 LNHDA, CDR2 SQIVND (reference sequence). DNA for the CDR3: TGTGCCAGTAGTAACAGGGGTGGCAATCAGCCCCAGCATTTT. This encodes CASSNRGGNQPQHF. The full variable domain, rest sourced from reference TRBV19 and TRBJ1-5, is DGGITQSPKYLFRKEGQNVTLSCEQNLNHDAMYWYRQDPGQGLRLIYYSQIVNDFQKGDIAEGYSVSREKKESFPLTVTSAQKNPTAFYLCASSNRGGNQPQHFGDGTRLSIL.

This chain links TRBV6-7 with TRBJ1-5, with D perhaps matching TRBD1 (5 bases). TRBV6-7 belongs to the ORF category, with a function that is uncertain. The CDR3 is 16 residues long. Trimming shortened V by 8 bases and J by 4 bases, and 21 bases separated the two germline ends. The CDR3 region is CASHPSGRVGNQPQHF. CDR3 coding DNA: TGTGCCAGCCATCCATCAGGCAGGGTGGGAAATCAGCCCCAGCATTTT.

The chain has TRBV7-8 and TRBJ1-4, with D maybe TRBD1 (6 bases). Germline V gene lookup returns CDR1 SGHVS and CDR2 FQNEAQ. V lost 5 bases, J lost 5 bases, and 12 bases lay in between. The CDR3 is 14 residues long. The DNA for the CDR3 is TGTGCCAGCAGCGGCCGGACAGCCAATGAAAAACTGTTTTTT. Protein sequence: CASSGRTANEKLFF.

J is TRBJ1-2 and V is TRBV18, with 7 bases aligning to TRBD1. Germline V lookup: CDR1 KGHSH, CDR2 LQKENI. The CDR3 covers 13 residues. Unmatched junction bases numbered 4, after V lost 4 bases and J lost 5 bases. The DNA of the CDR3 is TGTGCCAGCTCACGGGACAGAGAGTATGGCTACACCTTC. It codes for CASSRDREYGYTF.

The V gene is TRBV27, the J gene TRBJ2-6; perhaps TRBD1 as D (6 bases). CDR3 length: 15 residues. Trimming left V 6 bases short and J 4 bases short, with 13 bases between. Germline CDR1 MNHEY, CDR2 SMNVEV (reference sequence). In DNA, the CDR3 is TGTGCCAGCAGAAAAGAGGGGGTCGGGGCCAACGTCCTGACTTTC. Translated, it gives CASRKEGVGANVLTF.